This T cell receptor (beta chain) stems from a study of cytomegalovirus exposure and HLA in healthy donors. It was with 60 Vbeta and 13 Jbeta primers that the PCR ran. Assay: immunoSEQ multiplex PCR; the TCRdb copy retains only in-frame clones and omits some. The sample shows under 150,000 clones, around 80% of them seen only once. Looked up from germline, CDR1 is KGHSH and CDR2 is LQKENI. With V trimmed by 4 bases and J by 2 bases, 4 bases remained unmatched. The CDR3 runs to 16 residues. The chain uses TRBV18 and TRBJ2-6, with TRBD1 identical over 8 bases. What was sequenced was PBMCs. This TCR was recovered from a man in his forties or fifties in good health and CMV-seronegative. CDR3 residues: CASSLTGDPGANVLTF. The CDR3 coding sequence is TGTGCCAGCTCACTGACAGGGGACCCTGGGGCCAACGTCCTGACTTTC.